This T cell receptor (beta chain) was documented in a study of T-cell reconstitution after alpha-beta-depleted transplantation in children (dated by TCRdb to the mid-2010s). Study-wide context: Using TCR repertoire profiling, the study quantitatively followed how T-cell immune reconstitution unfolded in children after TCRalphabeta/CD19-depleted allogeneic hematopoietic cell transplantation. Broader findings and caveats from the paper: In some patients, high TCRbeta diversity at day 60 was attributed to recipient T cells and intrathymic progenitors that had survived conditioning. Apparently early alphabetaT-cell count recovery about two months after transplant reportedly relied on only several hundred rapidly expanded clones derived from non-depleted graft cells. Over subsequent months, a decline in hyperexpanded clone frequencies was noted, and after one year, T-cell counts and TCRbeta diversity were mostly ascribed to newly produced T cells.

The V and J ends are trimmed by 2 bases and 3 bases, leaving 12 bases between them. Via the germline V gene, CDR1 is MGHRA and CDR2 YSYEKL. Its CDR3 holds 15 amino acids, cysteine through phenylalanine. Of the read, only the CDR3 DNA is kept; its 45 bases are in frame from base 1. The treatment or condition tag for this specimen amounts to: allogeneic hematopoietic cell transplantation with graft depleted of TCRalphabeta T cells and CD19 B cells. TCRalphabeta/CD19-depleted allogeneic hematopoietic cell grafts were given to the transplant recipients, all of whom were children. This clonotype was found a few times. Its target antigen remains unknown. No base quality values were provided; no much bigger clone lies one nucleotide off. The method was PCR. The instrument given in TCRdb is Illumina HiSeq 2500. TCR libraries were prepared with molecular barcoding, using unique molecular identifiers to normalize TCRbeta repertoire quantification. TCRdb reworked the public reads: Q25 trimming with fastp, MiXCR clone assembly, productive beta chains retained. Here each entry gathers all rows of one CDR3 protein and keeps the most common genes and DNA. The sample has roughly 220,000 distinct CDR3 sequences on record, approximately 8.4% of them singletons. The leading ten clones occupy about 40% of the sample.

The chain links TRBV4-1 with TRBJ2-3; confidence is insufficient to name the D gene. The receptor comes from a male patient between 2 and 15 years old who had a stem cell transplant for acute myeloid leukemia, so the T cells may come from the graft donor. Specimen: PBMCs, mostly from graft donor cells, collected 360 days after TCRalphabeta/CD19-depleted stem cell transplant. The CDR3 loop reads CASSQLPGATDTQYF. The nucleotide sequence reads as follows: TGCGCCAGCAGCCAACTCCCCGGCGCTACAGATACGCAGTATTTT.